This T cell receptor beta chain appears in the sequencing data of a study of blood T cell repertoires in COVID-19. Study background: The samples span acute and convalescent COVID-19 from the United States, Italy and Spain. T cells, B-cell-depleted T cells, or PBMCs supplied cDNA or gDNA.

As processed by the authors: It was from reference gene primer amplification that nucleated cell counts were estimated. Profiled with immunoSEQ multiplex PCR; TCRdb holds only in-frame clones, not every one. The V and J calls and clone size come from that table; D and trimming were worked out from the DNA. The sample gives about 130,000 clones, around 85% of which show up once; roughly 4.5% is in the top ten. The ends were cut back, 0 bases at V and 8 bases at J, with 11 bases in the middle. Germline V gene lookup returns CDR1 GTSNPN and CDR2 SVGIG (reference sequence). This CDR3 spans 13 amino acids.

Sequencing was done on a sample of peripheral blood. The chain joins TRBV30 to TRBJ2-1, with unresolved D. The receptor was isolated from a human donor in a cohort sampled during active COVID-19. In DNA, the CDR3 is TGTGCCTGGAGTGTATTTGGGCTCCATGAGCAGTTCTTC. This codes for CAWSVFGLHEQFF.